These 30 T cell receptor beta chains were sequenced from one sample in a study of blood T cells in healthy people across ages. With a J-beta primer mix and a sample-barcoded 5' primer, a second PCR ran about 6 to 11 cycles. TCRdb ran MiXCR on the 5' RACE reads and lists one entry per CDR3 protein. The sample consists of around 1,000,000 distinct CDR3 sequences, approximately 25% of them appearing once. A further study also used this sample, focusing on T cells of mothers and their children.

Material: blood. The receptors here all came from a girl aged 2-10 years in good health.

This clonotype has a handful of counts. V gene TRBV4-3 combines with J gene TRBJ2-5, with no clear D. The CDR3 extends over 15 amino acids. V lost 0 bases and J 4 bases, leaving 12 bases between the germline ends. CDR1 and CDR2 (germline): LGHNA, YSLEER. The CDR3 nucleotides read TGCGCCAGCAGCCAAGAATTAGTGACCCGAGAGACCCAGTACTTC. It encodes CASSQELVTRETQYF.

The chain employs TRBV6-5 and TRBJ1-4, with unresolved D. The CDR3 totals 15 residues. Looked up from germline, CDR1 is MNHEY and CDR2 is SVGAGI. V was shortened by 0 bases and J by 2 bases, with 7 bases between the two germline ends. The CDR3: CASSYSALTNEKLFF. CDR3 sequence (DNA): TGTGCCAGCAGTTACTCAGCCCTGACTAATGAAAAACTGTTTTTT.

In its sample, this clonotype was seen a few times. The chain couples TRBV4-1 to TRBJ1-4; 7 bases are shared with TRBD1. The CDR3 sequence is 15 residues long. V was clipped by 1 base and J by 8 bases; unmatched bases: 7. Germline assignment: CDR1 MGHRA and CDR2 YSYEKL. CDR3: CASSQGAGGNEKLFF. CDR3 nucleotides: TGCGCCAGCAGCCAAGGGGCAGGGGGAAACGAAAAACTGTTTTTT.

CDR3 bases: TGTGCCAGCAGCCTCACTAGTGATCCGGACAATGAGCAGTTCTTC. Its translation: CASSLTSDPDNEQFF. The V and J genes are TRBV3-1 and TRBJ2-1; weak D call: TRBD2 (5 bases). The CDR3 runs 15 residues. V was pared by 4 bases and J by 5 bases, with 15 bases between. Germline V gene sequence: CDR1 LGHDT, CDR2 YNNKEL (reference sequence).

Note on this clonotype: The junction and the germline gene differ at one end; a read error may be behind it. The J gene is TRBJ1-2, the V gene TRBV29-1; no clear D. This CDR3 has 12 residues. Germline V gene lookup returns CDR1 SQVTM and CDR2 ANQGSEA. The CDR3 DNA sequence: TGCAGCGTTGAATGGGAGGCCTATGCCTACACCTTC. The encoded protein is CSVEWEAYAYTF. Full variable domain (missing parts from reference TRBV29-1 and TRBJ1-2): SAVISQKPSRDICQRGTSLTIQCQVDSQVTMMFWYRQQPGQSLTLIATANQGSEATYESGFVIDKFPISRPNLTFSTLTVSNMSPEDSSIYLCSVEWEAYAYTFGSGTRLTVV.

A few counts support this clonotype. The CDR3 sequence is CASSQVEGTLYEQYF. CDR3 in DNA: TGTGCCAGCAGCCAAGTTGAAGGTACACTGTACGAGCAGTACTTC. The chain employs TRBV4-2 and TRBJ2-7, with D unresolved. V dropped 1 base and J dropped 4 bases, with 14 bases sitting between them. The CDR3 spans 15 residues. In germline, CDR1 is LGHNA, CDR2 YNFKEQ.

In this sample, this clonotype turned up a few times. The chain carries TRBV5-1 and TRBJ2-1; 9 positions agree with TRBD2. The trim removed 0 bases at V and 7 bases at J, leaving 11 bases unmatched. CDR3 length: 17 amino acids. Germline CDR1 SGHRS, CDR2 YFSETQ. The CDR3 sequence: CASSLGASGKIINEQFF. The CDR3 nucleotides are TGCGCCAGCAGCTTGGGGGCTAGCGGGAAGATAATAAATGAGCAGTTCTTC.

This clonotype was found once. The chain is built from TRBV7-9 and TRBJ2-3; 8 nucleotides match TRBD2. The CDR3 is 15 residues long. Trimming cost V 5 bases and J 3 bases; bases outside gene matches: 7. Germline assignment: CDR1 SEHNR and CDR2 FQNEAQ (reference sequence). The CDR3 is CASSEALAGTDTQYF. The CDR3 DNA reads TGTGCCAGCAGCGAAGCCTTAGCGGGGACAGATACGCAGTATTTT.

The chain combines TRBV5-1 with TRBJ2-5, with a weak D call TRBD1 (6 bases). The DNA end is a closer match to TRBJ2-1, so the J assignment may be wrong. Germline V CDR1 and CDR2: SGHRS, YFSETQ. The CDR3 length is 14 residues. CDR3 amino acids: CASSLGQDGNEQFF. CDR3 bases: TGCGCCAGCAGCTTGGGACAGGATGGGAATGAGCAGTTCTTC.

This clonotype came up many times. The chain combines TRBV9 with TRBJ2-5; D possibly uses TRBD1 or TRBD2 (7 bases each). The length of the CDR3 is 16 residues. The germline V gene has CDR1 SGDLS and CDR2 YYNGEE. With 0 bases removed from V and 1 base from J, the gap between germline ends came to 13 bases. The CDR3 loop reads CASSVAGGGPQETQYF. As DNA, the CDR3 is TGTGCCAGCAGCGTAGCAGGGGGGGGACCCCAAGAGACCCAGTACTTC.

The CDR3 coding sequence is TGTGCCAGCAGCCAAAGTGAGGACGAGCAGTACTTC. Translated: CASSQSEDEQYF. The rearrangement uses TRBV3-1 and TRBJ2-7; no reliable D call. Germline CDR1 and CDR2: LGHDT and YNNKEL (reference sequence). This CDR3 contains 12 residues. V shed 2 bases and J shed 5 bases, with 7 bases lying between them.

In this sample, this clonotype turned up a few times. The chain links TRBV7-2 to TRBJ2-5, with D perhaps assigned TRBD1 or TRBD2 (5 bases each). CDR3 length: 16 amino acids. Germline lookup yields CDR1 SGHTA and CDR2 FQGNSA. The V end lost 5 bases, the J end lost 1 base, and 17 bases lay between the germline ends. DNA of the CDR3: TGTGCCAGCAGCAACAGGTGGGAGACACTCCAAGAGACCCAGTACTTC. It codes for CASSNRWETLQETQYF.

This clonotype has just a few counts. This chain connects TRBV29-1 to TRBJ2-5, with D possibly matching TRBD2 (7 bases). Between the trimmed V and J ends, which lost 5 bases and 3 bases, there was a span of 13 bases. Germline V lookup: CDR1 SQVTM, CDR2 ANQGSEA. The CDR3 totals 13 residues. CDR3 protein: CSVSLGGEETQYF. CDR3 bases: TGCAGCGTTTCCCTAGGGGGGGAAGAGACCCAGTACTTC.

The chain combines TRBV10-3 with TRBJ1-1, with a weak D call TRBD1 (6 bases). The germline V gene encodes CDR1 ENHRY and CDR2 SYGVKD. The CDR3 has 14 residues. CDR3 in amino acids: CVTGGGSMNTEAFF. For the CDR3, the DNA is TGTGTCACCGGAGGGGGATCCATGAACACTGAAGCTTTCTTT.

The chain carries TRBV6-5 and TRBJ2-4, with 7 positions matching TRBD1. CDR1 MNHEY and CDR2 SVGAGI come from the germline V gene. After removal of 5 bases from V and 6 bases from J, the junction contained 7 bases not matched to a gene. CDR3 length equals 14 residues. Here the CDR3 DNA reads TGTGCCAGCAGTGCGGACAGGATCTTAAACATTCAGTACTTC. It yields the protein CASSADRILNIQYF.

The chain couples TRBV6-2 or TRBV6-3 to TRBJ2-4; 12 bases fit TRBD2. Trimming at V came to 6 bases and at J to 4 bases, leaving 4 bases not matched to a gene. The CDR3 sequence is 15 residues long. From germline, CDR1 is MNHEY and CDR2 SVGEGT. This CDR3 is CASSRGTSGKNIQYF. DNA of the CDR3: TGTGCCAGCAGCCGCGGGACTAGCGGGAAAAACATTCAGTACTTC.

This chain's CDR3 is CAISDPSSQTLYQETQYF. The CDR3, as DNA: TGTGCCATCAGTGATCCCTCCAGTCAGACCCTTTACCAAGAGACCCAGTACTTC. The V and J genes are TRBV10-3 and TRBJ2-5, with D unclear. V was pared by 3 bases and J by 0 bases, with 20 bases between. Germline lookup yields CDR1 ENHRY and CDR2 SYGVKD. The CDR3 runs to 18 residues.

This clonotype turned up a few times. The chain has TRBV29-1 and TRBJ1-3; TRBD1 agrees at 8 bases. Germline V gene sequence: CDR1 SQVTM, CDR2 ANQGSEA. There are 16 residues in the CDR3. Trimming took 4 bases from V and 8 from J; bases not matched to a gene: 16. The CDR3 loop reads CSVGDWGQAARDTIYF. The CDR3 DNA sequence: TGCAGCGTTGGGGACTGGGGACAGGCGGCCAGAGACACCATATATTTT.

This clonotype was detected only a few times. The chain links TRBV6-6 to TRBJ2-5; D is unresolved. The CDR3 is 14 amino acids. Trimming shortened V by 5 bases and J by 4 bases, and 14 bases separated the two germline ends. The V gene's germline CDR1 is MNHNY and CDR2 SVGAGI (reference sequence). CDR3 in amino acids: CASSPLYVLETQYF. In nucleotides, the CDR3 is TGTGCCAGCAGTCCTCTTTATGTTTTAGAGACCCAGTACTTC.

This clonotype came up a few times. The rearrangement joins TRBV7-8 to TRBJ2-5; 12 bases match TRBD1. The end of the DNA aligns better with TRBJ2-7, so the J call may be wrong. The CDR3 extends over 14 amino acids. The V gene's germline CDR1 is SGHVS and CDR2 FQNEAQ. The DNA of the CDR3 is TGTGCCAGCAGCTACGGGACAGGGGGCGGCGAGCAGTACTTC. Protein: CASSYGTGGGEQYF.

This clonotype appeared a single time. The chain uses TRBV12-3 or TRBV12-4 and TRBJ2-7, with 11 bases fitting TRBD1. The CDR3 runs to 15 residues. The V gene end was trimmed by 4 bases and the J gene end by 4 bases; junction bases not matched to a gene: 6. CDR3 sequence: CASSSGTGGRYEQYF. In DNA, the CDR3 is TGTGCCAGCAGTTCGGGGACAGGGGGTAGGTACGAGCAGTACTTC.

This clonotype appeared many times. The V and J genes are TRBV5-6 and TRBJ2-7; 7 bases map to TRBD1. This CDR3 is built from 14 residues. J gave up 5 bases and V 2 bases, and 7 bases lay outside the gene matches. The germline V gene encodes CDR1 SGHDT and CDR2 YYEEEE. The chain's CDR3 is CASSLGAGGDEQYF. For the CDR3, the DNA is TGTGCCAGCAGCTTAGGGGCAGGGGGTGACGAGCAGTACTTC.

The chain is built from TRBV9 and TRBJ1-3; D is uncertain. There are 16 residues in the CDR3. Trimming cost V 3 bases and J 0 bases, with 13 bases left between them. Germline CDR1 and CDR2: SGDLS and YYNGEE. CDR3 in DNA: TGTGCCAGCAGCGGACAACGCCCGGTCTCTGGAAACACCATATATTTT. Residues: CASSGQRPVSGNTIYF.

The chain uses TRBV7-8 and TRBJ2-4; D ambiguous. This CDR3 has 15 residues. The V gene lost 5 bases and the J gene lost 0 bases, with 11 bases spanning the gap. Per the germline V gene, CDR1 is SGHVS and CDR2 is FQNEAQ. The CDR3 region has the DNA TGTGCCAGCAGCCTAAGATGGGAAGCCAAAAACATTCAGTACTTC. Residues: CASSLRWEAKNIQYF.

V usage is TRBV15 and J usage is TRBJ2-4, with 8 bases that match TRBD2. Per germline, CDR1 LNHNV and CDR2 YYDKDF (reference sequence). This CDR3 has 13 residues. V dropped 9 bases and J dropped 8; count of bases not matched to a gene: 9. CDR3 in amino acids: CATGTGGRDIQYF. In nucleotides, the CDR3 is TGTGCCACTGGAACGGGGGGGAGGGACATTCAGTACTTC.

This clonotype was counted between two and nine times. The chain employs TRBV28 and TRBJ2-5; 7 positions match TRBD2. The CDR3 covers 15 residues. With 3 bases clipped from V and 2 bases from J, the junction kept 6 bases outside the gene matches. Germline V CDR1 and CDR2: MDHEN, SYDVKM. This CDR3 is CASSFGPGGQETQYF. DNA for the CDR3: TGTGCCAGCAGTTTCGGCCCCGGGGGGCAAGAGACCCAGTACTTC.

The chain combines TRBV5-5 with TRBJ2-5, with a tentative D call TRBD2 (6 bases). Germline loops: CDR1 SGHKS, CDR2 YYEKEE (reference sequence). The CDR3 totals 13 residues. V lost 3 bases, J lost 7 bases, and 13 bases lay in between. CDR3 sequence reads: CASSSEGIGTQYF. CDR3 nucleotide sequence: TGTGCCAGCAGCTCGGAGGGGATCGGGACCCAGTACTTC.

CDR3 DNA: TGTGCCAGCAGCTTCTCGGAATTAGGGGGTGGCTACACCTTC. Translation gives CASSFSELGGGYTF. The chain recombines TRBV11-2 with TRBJ1-2; TRBD1 is a possible D gene (6 bases). The CDR3 length is 14 residues. With 3 bases removed from V and 7 bases from J, the gap between germline ends came to 15 bases. Germline values: CDR1 SGHAT, CDR2 FQNNGV. The full variable domain, its missing parts supplied by reference TRBV11-2 and TRBJ1-2, is EAGVAQSPRYKIIEKRQSVAFWCNPISGHATLYWYQQILGQGPKLLIQFQNNGVVDDSQLPKDRFSAERLKGVDSTLKIQPAKLEDSAVYLCASSFSELGGGYTFGSGTRLTVV.

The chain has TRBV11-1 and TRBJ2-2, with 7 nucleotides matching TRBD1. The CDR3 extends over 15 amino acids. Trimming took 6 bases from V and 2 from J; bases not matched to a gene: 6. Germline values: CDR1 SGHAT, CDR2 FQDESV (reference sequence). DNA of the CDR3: TGTGCCAGCAGACCAAGGGACAGCAACACCGGGGAGCTGTTTTTT. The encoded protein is CASRPRDSNTGELFF.

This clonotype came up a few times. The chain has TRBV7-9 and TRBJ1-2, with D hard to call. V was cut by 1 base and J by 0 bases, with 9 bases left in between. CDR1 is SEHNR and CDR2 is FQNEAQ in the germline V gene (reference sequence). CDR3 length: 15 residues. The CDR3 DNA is TGTGCCAGCAGCTTAGTAGGGATTGCTAACTATGGCTACACCTTC. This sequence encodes CASSLVGIANYGYTF. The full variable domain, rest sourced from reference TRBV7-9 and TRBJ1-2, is DTGVSQNPRHKITKRGQNVTFRCDPISEHNRLYWYRQTLGQGPEFLTYFQNEAQLEKSRLLSDRFSAERPKGSFSTLEIQRTEQGDSAMYLCASSLVGIANYGYTFGSGTRLTVV.